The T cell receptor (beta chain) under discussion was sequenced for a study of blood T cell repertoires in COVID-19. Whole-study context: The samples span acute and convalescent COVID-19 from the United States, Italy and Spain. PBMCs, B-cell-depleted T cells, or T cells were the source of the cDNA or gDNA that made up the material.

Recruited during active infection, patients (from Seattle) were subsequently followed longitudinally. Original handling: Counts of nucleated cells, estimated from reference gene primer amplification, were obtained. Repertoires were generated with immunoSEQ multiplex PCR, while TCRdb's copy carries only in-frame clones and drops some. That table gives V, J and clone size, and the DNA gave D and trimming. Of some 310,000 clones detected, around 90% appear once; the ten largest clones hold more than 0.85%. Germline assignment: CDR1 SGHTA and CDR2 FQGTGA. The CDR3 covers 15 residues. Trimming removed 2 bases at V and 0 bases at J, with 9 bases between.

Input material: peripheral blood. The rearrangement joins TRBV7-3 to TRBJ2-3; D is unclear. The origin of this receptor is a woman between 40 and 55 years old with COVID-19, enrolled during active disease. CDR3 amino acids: CASSLYQESTDTQYF. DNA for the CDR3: TGTGCCAGCAGCTTATACCAGGAAAGCACAGATACGCAGTATTTT.